Listed below are T cell receptor beta chains from one sample, sequenced in a study of CD8 T cells in ankylosing spondylitis. MiXCR, run by TCRdb on the 5' RACE reads, gives a single entry per CDR3 protein. The table shows a few hundred thousand distinct CDR3 sequences, with around 22% occurring only once. Material: blood, either unsorted or a sorted T cell fraction (not recorded which). These receptors originate from a male donor with ankylosing spondylitis. The CDR3 runs from the conserved cysteine through the conserved F or W. Fields, in order: CDR3 length, V gene, J gene, CDR3 protein.

15	TRBV5-1	TRBJ2-1	CASSLVLAGVVEQFF
15	TRBV11-1	TRBJ2-4	CASRNTLRGSDIQYF
15	TRBV18	TRBJ2-7	CASSPRWTESYEQYF
15	TRBV7-6	TRBJ1-3	CASKKGATSGNTIYF
13	TRBV20-1	TRBJ1-5	CSASGLSNQPQHF
14	TRBV5-1	TRBJ2-2	CASSYQTNTGELFF
17	TRBV19	TRBJ2-2	CASSSPRIPLNTGELFF
14	TRBV28	TRBJ2-5	CASSLLGAEETQYF
15	TRBV28	TRBJ1-6	CASSLSPGADSPLHF
14	TRBV6-1	TRBJ1-1	CASRARTENTEAFF
14	TRBV5-1	TRBJ1-2	CASSPIRGIYGYTF
17	TRBV20-1	TRBJ2-7	CSARRWGTSGSTYEQYF
14	TRBV24-1	TRBJ1-5	CATSDGNSNQPQHF
14	TRBV15	TRBJ2-7	CATSRDMTAYEQYF
15	TRBV6-1	TRBJ1-1	CASIGLGDRNTEAFF
13	TRBV6-1	TRBJ1-4	CASSYRSNEKLFF
15	TRBV7-2	TRBJ2-3	CASSAQLIPADTQYF
14	TRBV5-1	TRBJ1-2	CASSLRGNFDGYTF
16	TRBV14	TRBJ2-1	CASSQLGLAVYNEQFF
12	TRBV27	TRBJ2-2	CASSFRVGELFF
14	TRBV20-1	TRBJ2-1	CSAGVFSGVGEQFF
15	TRBV7-2	TRBJ2-1	CASSLSASGRNEQFF